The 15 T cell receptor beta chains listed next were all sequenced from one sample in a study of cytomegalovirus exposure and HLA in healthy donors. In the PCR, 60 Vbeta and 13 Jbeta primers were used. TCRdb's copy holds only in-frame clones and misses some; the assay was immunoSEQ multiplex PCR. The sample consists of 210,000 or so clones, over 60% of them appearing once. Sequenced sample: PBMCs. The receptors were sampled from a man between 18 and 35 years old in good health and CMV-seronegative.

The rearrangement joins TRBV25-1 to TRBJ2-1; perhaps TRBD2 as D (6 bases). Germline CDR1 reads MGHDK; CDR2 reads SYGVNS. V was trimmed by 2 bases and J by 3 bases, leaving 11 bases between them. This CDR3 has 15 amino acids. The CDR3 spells CASSEAREVYNEQFF. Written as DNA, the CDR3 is TGTGCCAGCAGTGAAGCCAGGGAGGTCTACAATGAGCAGTTCTTC.

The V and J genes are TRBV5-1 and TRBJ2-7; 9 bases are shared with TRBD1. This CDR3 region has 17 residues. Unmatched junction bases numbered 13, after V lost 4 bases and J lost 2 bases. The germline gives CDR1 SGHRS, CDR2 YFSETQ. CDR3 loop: CASSLQQGANTPYEQYF. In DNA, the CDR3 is TGCGCCAGCAGCCTACAACAGGGGGCGAATACGCCCTACGAGCAGTACTTC.

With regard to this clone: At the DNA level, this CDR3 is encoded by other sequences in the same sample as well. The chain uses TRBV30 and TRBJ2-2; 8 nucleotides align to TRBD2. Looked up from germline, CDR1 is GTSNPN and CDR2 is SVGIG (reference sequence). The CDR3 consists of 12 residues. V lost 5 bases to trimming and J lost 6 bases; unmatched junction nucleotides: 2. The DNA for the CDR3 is TGTGCCTGGTCGGGGGGGGCCGGGGAGCTGTTTTTT. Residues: CAWSGGAGELFF.

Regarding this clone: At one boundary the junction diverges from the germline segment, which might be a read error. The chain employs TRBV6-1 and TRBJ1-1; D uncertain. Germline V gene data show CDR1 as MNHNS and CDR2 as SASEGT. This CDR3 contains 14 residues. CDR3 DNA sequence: TGTGCCAGCGGTGAATTAGGAGGGAACACTGAAGCTTTCTTT. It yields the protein CASGELGGNTEAFF.

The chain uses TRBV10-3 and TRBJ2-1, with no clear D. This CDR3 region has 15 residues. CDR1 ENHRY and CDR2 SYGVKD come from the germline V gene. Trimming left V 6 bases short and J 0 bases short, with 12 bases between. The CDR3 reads CAIRSVSSSYNEQFF. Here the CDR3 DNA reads TGTGCCATCAGGAGCGTGTCAAGCTCCTACAATGAGCAGTTCTTC.

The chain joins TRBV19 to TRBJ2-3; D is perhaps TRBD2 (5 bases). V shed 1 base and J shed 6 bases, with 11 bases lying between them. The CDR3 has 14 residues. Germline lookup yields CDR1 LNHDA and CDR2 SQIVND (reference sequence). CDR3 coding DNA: TGTGCCAGTAGTATAGGACTATCCGAGGATACGCAGTATTTT. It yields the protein CASSIGLSEDTQYF.

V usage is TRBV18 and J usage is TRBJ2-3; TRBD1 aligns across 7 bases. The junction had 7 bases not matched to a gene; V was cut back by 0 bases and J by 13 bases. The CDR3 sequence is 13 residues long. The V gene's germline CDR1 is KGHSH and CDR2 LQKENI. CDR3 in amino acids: CASSPPATGWEYF. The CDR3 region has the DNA TGTGCCAGCTCACCACCGGCGACAGGGTGGGAGTATTTT.

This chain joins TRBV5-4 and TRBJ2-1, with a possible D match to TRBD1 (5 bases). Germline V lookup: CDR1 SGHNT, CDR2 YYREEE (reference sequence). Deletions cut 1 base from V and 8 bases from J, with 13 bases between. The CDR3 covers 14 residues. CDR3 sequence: CASSLSQGRDEQFF. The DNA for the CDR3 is TGTGCCAGCAGCTTGTCCCAGGGAAGGGATGAGCAGTTCTTC.

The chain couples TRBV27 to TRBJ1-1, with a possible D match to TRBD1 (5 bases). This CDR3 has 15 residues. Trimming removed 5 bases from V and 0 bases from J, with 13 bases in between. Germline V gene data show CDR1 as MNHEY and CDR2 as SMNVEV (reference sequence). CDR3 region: CASSLFGGMNTEAFF. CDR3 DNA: TGTGCCAGCAGTCTCTTCGGGGGAATGAACACTGAAGCTTTCTTT.

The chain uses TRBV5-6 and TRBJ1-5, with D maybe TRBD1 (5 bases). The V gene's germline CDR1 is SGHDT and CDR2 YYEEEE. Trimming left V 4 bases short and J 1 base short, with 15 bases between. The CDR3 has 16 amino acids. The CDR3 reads CASSPGLLGSNQPQHF. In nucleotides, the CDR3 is TGTGCCAGCAGCCCGGGACTCCTAGGAAGCAATCAGCCCCAGCATTTT.

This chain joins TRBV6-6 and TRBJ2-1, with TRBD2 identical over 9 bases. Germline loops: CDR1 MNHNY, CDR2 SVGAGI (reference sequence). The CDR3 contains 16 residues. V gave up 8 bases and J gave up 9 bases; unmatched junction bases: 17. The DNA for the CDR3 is TGTGCCAGCCGCCCAGCCGGCGGGAGGGCGGGGAGTGAGCAGTTCTTC. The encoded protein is CASRPAGGRAGSEQFF.

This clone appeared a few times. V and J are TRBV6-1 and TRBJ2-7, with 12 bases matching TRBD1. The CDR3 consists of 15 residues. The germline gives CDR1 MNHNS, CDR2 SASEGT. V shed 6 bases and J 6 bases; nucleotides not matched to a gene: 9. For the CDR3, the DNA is TGTGCCAGCAGAAAGCCGGGACAGGGGGCCGCCGAGCAGTACTTC. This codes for CASRKPGQGAAEQYF.

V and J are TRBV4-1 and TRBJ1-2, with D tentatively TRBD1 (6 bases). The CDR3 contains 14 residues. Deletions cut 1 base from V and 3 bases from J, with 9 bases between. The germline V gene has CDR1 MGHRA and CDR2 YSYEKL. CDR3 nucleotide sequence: TGCGCCAGCAGCCAAGGGGGGGGCGACTATGGCTACACCTTC. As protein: CASSQGGGDYGYTF.

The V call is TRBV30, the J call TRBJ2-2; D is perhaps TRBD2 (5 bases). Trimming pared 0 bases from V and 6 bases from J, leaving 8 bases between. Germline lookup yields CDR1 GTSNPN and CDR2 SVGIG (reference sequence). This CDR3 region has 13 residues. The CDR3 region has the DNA TGTGCCTGGAGTGTTTACGGGGCCGGGGAGCTGTTTTTT. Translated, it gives CAWSVYGAGELFF. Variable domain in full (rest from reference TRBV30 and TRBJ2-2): SQTIHQWPATLVQPVGSPLSLECTVEGTSNPNLYWYRQAAGRGLQLLFYSVGIGQISSEVPQNLSASRPQDRQFILSSKKLLLSDSGFYLCAWSVYGAGELFFGEGSRLTVL.

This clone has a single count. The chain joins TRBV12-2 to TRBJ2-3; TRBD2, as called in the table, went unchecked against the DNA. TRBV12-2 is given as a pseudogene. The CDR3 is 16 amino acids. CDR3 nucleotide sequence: TGTGCAAGTCGCTTAGTGGGACTAGCGAACACAGATACGCAGTATTTT. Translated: CASRLVGLANTDTQYF.